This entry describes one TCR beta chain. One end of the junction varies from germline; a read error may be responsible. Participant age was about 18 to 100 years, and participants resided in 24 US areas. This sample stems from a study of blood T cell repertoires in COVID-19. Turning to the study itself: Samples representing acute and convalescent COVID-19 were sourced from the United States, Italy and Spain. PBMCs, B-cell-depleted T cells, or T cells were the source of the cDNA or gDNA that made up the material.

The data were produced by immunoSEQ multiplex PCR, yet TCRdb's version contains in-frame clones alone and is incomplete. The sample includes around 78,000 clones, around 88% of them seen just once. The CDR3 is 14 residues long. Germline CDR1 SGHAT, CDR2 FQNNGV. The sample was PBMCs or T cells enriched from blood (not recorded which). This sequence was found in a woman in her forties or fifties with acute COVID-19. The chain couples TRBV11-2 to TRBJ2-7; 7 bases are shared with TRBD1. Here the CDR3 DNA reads TGTGCCAGCAGCTTTGGCAAGGGGGCCTACGGGCAGTACTTC. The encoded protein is CASSFGKGAYGQYF. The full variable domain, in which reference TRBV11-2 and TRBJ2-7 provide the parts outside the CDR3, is EAGVAQSPRYKIIEKRQSVAFWCNPISGHATLYWYQQILGQGPKLLIQFQNNGVVDDSQLPKDRFSAERLKGVDSTLKIQPAKLEDSAVYLCASSFGKGAYGQYFGPGTRLTVT.